This TCR beta chain originates from a study of response to subunit inactivated influenza vaccine. Germline lookup yields CDR1 WSHSY and CDR2 SAAADI. This CDR3 has 13 amino acids. J was trimmed by 2 bases and V by 6 bases; bases with no gene match: 2. TCRdb analysed the RT-PCR reads with MiXCR anew, one entry per CDR3 protein. The sample has about 520,000 distinct CDR3 sequences, 25% seen once. Study-wide results and limits: Every seasonal influenza vaccination brings in few new T cells, the authors suggested.

This clonotype was observed a few times. Its specificity is unknown. The chain joins TRBV10-2 to TRBJ2-3; 7 positions agree with TRBD1. This TCR was sampled from a middle-aged man who received an inactivated influenza vaccine. Here the sequenced sample was CD4+ T cells sorted from PBMCs, taken around 5 days after vaccination. The CDR3 protein is CASRGQTTDTQYF. The CDR3 coding sequence is TGCGCCAGCAGGGGACAGACCACAGATACGCAGTATTTT.